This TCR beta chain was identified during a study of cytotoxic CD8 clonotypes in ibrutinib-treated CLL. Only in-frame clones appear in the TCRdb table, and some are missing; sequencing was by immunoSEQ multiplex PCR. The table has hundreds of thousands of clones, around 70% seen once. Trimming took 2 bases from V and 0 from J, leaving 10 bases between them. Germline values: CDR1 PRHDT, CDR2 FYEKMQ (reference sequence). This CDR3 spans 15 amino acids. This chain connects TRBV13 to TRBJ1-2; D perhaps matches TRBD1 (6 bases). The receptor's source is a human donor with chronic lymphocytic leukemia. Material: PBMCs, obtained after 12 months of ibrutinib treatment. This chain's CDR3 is CASSLRTVSNYGYTF. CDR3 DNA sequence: TGTGCCAGCAGCTTACGGACAGTATCTAACTATGGCTACACCTTC.